Listed below are T cell receptor beta chains from one sample, sequenced in a study of T cells after yellow fever vaccination. Via MiXCR, TCRdb re-called the 5' RACE reads, giving one row per CDR3 protein. The data hold 200,000 to 300,000 distinct CDR3 sequences, with 10% to 15% observed a single time. The source material was CD4+ T cells sorted from PBMCs, sampled 45 days after the yellow fever booster vaccination. These TCRs come from a man aged 30 to 45 who received the YFV17D yellow fever vaccine. CDR3s include the opening cysteine and the closing phenylalanine or tryptophan. D genes are given only for firm matches. Clone size is stated in some rows and not others, as once, few, many or a class when expanded.

v_call	clone_size	d_call	j_call	cdr3_nt	cdr3_aa
TRBV7-9	.	TRBD2	TRBJ2-1	TGTGCCAGCAGCAGCCAACTAGCGTCGGCCTACAATGAGCAGTTCTTC	CASSSQLASAYNEQFF
TRBV5-1	few	.	TRBJ2-4	TGCGCCAGCAGCTTGGTAGCAGGAGGGGCCGGAAGAGGCATTCAGTACTTC	CASSLVAGGAGRGIQYF
TRBV29-1	few	TRBD1	TRBJ2-1	TGCAGCGTTGAAAGGGGGACAGGGTTTAGGGATGAGCAGTTCTTC	CSVERGTGFRDEQFF
TRBV5-1	few	TRBD2	TRBJ2-1	TGCGCCAGCAGCTTGGTCCTAGCGGGAGGCTACTACAATGAGCAGTTCTTC	CASSLVLAGGYYNEQFF
TRBV4-3	.	.	TRBJ2-2	TGCGCCAGCAGCCGGGAGCGTACCGGGGAGCTGTTTTTT	CASSRERTGELFF
TRBV5-1	.	TRBD2	TRBJ2-7	TGCGCCAGCAGCTTCCTAGCGGGAGGGCCAGGCGAGCAGTACTTC	CASSFLAGGPGEQYF
TRBV20-1	.	TRBD2	TRBJ2-3	TGCAGTGCTTTAGCGGGAGAATCTACGGATACGCAGTATTTT	CSALAGESTDTQYF
TRBV7-3	.	TRBD1	TRBJ1-1	TGTGCCAGCAGCTCTGGGATCATAGGGGGCTATAGAATGGAAGCTTTCTTT	CASSSGIIGGYRMEAFF
TRBV5-5	.	.	TRBJ2-2	TGTGCCAGCCTCGAACAGGGGAACACCGGGGAGCTGTTTTTT	CASLEQGNTGELFF
TRBV7-2	few	.	TRBJ2-4	TGTGCCAGCAGCTCCATGGAGCGACCCAACATTCAGTACTTC	CASSSMERPNIQYF
TRBV20-1	many	TRBD2	TRBJ2-3	TGCAGTGCCATACCGCTAGCGGGCACAGATACGCAGTATTTT	CSAIPLAGTDTQYF
TRBV15	few	TRBD1	TRBJ2-7	TGTGCCACCAGCAGAGGGCCGGGACAGCTCTACGAGCAGTACTTC	CATSRGPGQLYEQYF